Each of the 23 T cell receptor beta chains below was sequenced from the same sample in a study of cytotoxic CD8 clonotypes in ibrutinib-treated CLL. Using immunoSEQ multiplex PCR, the repertoire was profiled, and TCRdb retains in-frame clones only, with some absent. The sample has roughly 150,000 clones; roughly 76% are singletons. The sample here was PBMCs, taken after 24 months of ibrutinib treatment. These receptors were taken from a human donor with chronic lymphocytic leukemia.

This chain links TRBV4-2 with TRBJ1-5, with D hard to call. Trimming left V 3 bases short and J 9 bases short, with 12 bases between. The CDR3 totals 13 residues. The germline V gene encodes CDR1 LGHNA and CDR2 YNFKEQ. The CDR3 DNA reads TGTGCCAGCAGCCAGGCGGAGTCGGGGCCCCAGCATTTT. It is translated as CASSQAESGPQHF.

The table lists this clone with many counts. J is TRBJ1-4 and V is TRBV4-3; D remains ambiguous. The V end lost 0 bases, the J end lost 0 bases, and 8 bases lay between the germline ends. Germline V gene lookup returns CDR1 LGHNA and CDR2 YSLEER. The length of the CDR3 is 16 residues. The chain's CDR3 is CASSQDKGATNEKLFF. CDR3 nucleotide sequence: TGCGCCAGCAGCCAAGATAAGGGTGCAACTAATGAAAAACTGTTTTTT.

The chain has TRBV10-3 and TRBJ2-5; D gene unclear. The CDR3 is 14 amino acids. V dropped 3 bases and J dropped 7 bases, with 15 bases sitting between them. CDR1 and CDR2 from the germline V gene are ENHRY and SYGVKD. In DNA form, the CDR3 reads TGTGCCATCAGTGATTTGGTTCGTTCAGGGACCCAGTACTTC. Residues: CAISDLVRSGTQYF.

This chain joins TRBV5-1 and TRBJ2-3; tentatively, D is TRBD1 or TRBD2 (5 bases each). This CDR3 is 14 amino acids long. V gave up 7 bases and J gave up 3 bases, with 15 bases separating them. Per the germline V gene, CDR1 is SGHRS and CDR2 is YFSETQ. CDR3 in DNA: TGCGCCAGCGCCCGGGACCTCCGAACAGATACGCAGTATTTT. Its translation is CASARDLRTDTQYF.

This chain links TRBV5-5 with TRBJ2-1; 7 nucleotides match TRBD1. Germline CDR1 is SGHKS and CDR2 is YYEKEE (reference sequence). This CDR3 has 14 amino acids. J lost 5 bases, V lost 4 bases, and 6 bases had no gene match. In DNA, the CDR3 is TGTGCCAGCAGCCTAGGGGGCGCACACAATGAGCAGTTCTTC. Amino acid sequence: CASSLGGAHNEQFF.

This sequence joins TRBV9 and TRBJ2-3; 8 bases agree with TRBD1. In germline, CDR1 is SGDLS, CDR2 YYNGEE. The CDR3 runs to 15 residues. The trim removed 4 bases at V and 4 bases at J, leaving 8 bases unmatched. The CDR3 loop reads CASSPRDRRADTQYF. The CDR3 DNA sequence: TGTGCCAGCAGCCCCCGGGACAGGAGGGCAGATACGCAGTATTTT.

The rearrangement links TRBV11-3 to TRBJ2-1, with a possible D match to TRBD2 (5 bases). The CDR3 covers 16 residues. Germline CDR1 reads SGHNT; CDR2 reads YENEEA. Trimming left V 1 base short and J 5 bases short, with 15 bases between. As DNA, the CDR3 is TGTGCCAGCAGCTTAGGGGGTAGCGTCCTTAACAATGAGCAGTTCTTC. Translating gives CASSLGGSVLNNEQFF.

The gene calls are TRBV7-2 and TRBJ2-2; the D gene is possibly TRBD1 (5 bases). V was cut by 4 bases and J by 1 base, with 7 bases left in between. CDR1 is SGHTA, CDR2 FQGNSA, per germline. This CDR3 is 14 amino acids long. In DNA form, the CDR3 reads TGTGCCAGCAGCTCCACAGGGAACACCGGGGAGCTGTTTTTT. Amino acid sequence: CASSSTGNTGELFF. Combining the CDR3 with reference TRBV7-2 and TRBJ2-2 gives the whole variable domain GAGVSQSPSNKVTEKGKDVELRCDPISGHTALYWYRQSLGQGLEFLIYFQGNSAPDKSGLPSDRFSAERTGGSVSTLTIQRTQQEDSAVYLCASSSTGNTGELFFGEGSRLTVL.

The chain is built from TRBV20-1 and TRBJ2-3; D possibly corresponds to TRBD1 (5 bases). Germline CDR1 is DFQATT and CDR2 is SNEGSKA (reference sequence). The CDR3 extends over 11 amino acids. The V end was cut by 4 bases, the J end by 6 bases, with 8 bases between. The CDR3 loop reads CSAKGWDTQYF. The CDR3 DNA sequence: TGCAGTGCTAAGGGGTGGGATACGCAGTATTTT.

This clone was counted between two and nine times. The chain recombines TRBV27 with TRBJ1-2; 9 bases agree with TRBD1. The CDR3 has 14 residues. From germline, CDR1 is MNHEY and CDR2 SMNVEV (reference sequence). J gave up 6 bases and V 6 bases, and 8 bases lay outside the gene matches. CDR3 sequence (DNA): TGTGCCAGCAGCGCACGGGGGACAGGGAATGGCTACACCTTC. The encoded protein is CASSARGTGNGYTF.

This chain connects TRBV27 to TRBJ2-2; D unclear. V gave up 2 bases and J gave up 4 bases, with 5 bases separating them. The CDR3 spans 13 residues. Per the germline V gene, CDR1 is MNHEY and CDR2 is SMNVEV (reference sequence). CDR3 sequence reads: CASSLGSTGELFF. The DNA for the CDR3 is TGTGCCAGCAGTTTAGGTTCCACCGGGGAGCTGTTTTTT.

The chain uses TRBV28 and TRBJ2-7, with D possibly matching TRBD2 (6 bases). Germline loops: CDR1 MDHEN, CDR2 SYDVKM. V was clipped by 8 bases and J by 0 bases, with 20 bases between them. CDR3 length: 16 residues. CDR3 region: CASGFLGLPSSYEQYF. The CDR3 region has the DNA TGTGCCAGCGGATTCTTGGGACTCCCCAGCTCCTACGAGCAGTACTTC.

The CDR3 sequence: CASSVGGRSNQPQHF. The CDR3 DNA follows: TGTGCCAGCAGCGTCGGGGGGAGGAGCAATCAGCCCCAGCATTTT. V and J are TRBV9 and TRBJ1-5, with TRBD1 as a possible D gene (5 bases). This CDR3 spans 15 amino acids. Trimming took off 2 bases at V and 1 base at J, with 10 bases between the two ends. Germline loops: CDR1 SGDLS, CDR2 YYNGEE.

The chain combines TRBV5-1 with TRBJ1-4; 7 bases map to TRBD1. V lost 4 bases, J lost 2 bases, and 2 bases stayed unmatched. Looked up from germline, CDR1 is SGHRS and CDR2 is YFSETQ. The CDR3 consists of 14 residues. The CDR3 loop reads CASSQGGTNEKLFF. CDR3 nucleotide sequence: TGCGCCAGCAGCCAGGGGGGCACTAATGAAAAACTGTTTTTT.

This sequence joins TRBV7-3 and TRBJ2-2; 8 bases align to TRBD1. Germline CDR1 is SGHTA and CDR2 is FQGTGA. The J segment lost 7 bases and the V segment lost 1 base, leaving 8 bases of the junction unmatched. The CDR3 covers 16 residues. CDR3 in amino acids: CASSLSPGGDGGELFF. For the CDR3, the DNA is TGTGCCAGCAGCTTAAGCCCAGGGGGCGACGGCGGGGAGCTGTTTTTT.

The CDR3 here is CASSIDGGDRHIQYF. As DNA, the CDR3 is TGTGCCAGTAGTATAGATGGGGGGGATAGGCACATTCAGTACTTC. The chain couples TRBV19 to TRBJ2-4; 7 nucleotides align to TRBD2. The V segment lost 0 bases and the J segment 8 bases; nucleotides outside the gene matches: 7. Per germline, CDR1 LNHDA and CDR2 SQIVND (reference sequence). The CDR3 has 15 amino acids.

The V and J genes are TRBV9 and TRBJ2-7; 12 bases map to TRBD2. Germline trimming cut 4 bases from V and 7 bases from J; bases unmatched to any gene: 9. The CDR3 totals 15 residues. CDR1 SGDLS and CDR2 YYNGEE come from the germline V gene. The chain's CDR3 is CASSTASGREREQYF. The DNA for the CDR3 is TGTGCCAGCAGCACGGCTAGCGGGAGGGAACGGGAGCAGTACTTC.

The chain couples TRBV7-9 to TRBJ1-1; possibly TRBD1 for D (5 bases). Germline values: CDR1 SEHNR, CDR2 FQNEAQ (reference sequence). V was shortened by 1 base and J by 4 bases, with 10 bases between the two germline ends. This CDR3 has 14 residues. DNA of the CDR3: TGTGCCAGCAGCTTAGACGGGGGTGGCACTGAAGCTTTCTTT. Its translation is CASSLDGGGTEAFF.

This clone was counted at least ten times. The chain couples TRBV4-3 to TRBJ2-6, with D possibly matching TRBD2 (5 bases). This CDR3 is 17 amino acids long. The V and J ends lost 1 base and 0 bases respectively, with 10 bases between them. In germline, CDR1 is LGHNA, CDR2 YSLEER. The CDR3, as DNA: TGCGCCAGCAGCCAAGTGGACTCAGGCTCTGGGGCCAACGTCCTGACTTTC. This codes for CASSQVDSGSGANVLTF.

The chain combines TRBV7-2 with TRBJ2-5; D not resolved. The CDR3 has 14 amino acids. Germline V gene data show CDR1 as SGHTA and CDR2 as FQGNSA. Trimming took 0 bases from V and 2 from J, leaving 7 bases between them. CDR3 sequence (DNA): TGTGCCAGCAGCTTAGCGTCGCAGCAAGAGACCCAGTACTTC. It translates to CASSLASQQETQYF.

This chain joins TRBV4-1 and TRBJ2-7, with D possibly TRBD1 on 5 matching bases. CDR3 length equals 13 residues. Germline V lookup: CDR1 MGHRA, CDR2 YSYEKL. V lost 5 bases and J lost 3, with 11 bases in between. CDR3 loop: CASSEGDSYEQYF. The CDR3 nucleotides read TGCGCCAGCAGCGAAGGGGATAGCTACGAGCAGTACTTC.

This chain joins TRBV6-6 and TRBJ1-2; a weak D match, TRBD1 (5 bases). The CDR3 extends over 16 amino acids. Germline V gene sequence: CDR1 MNHNY, CDR2 SVGAGI (reference sequence). V was trimmed by 7 bases and J by 4 bases, leaving 22 bases between them. The chain's CDR3 is CASTWDARRVGYGYTF. DNA of the CDR3: TGTGCCAGCACCTGGGACGCGCGACGGGTGGGCTATGGCTACACCTTC.

The CDR3 DNA is TGTGCCAGCAGCAACCAGGGCGGCGGGACCCAGTACTTC. Protein product: CASSNQGGGTQYF. The J gene is TRBJ2-5, the V gene TRBV7-9, with TRBD1 as a possible D gene (5 bases). V gave up 5 bases and J gave up 7 bases, with 14 bases separating them. CDR1 is SEHNR, CDR2 FQNEAQ, per germline (reference sequence). The CDR3 has 13 residues.